This T cell receptor (beta chain) is from a study of blood T cells in healthy people across ages. A second about 7 to 12 cycle PCR used barcoded and J-beta primers. Through a template-switch adaptor with 12 random nucleotides, each cDNA molecule received a tag. TCRdb fed the 5' RACE reads into MiXCR, producing one record per CDR3 protein. The sample lists fewer than 750,000 distinct CDR3 sequences, roughly 48% occurring once. The people who gave samples were healthy Caucasians from Russia, aged roughly 6 to 100. The germline V gene encodes CDR1 ENHRY and CDR2 SYGVKD. The V end lost 10 bases, the J end lost 6 bases, and 18 bases lay between the germline ends. This CDR3 spans 13 amino acids.

The receptor was derived from a man older than 75 in good health. Specimen: blood. The rearrangement uses TRBV10-3 and TRBJ1-2; a weak D match, TRBD1 (5 bases). The DNA for the CDR3 is TGTGCCACCGGCCGCAGGGAATTGAATGGCTACACCTTC. It yields the protein CATGRRELNGYTF.